This T cell receptor (beta chain) stems from a study of shared clonotypes between healthy human individuals. Terminally differentiated effector memory CD45RA+ cells were excluded by CCR7 positive selection of CD45RO-negative cells. CDR3 size: 15 residues. V shed 5 bases and J shed 4 bases, with 18 bases lying between them. CDR1 is MNHEY, CDR2 SMNVEV, per germline (reference sequence). Some clones are missing from TCRdb's copy, which holds only in-frame ones; the method was immunoSEQ multiplex PCR. The sample yields about 2.1 million clones, around 93% seen once. Sequencing was performed on naive CD8+ T cells from PBMCs. The V call is TRBV27, the J call TRBJ2-7; D is ambiguous. This TCR was sampled from a man younger than 35 in good health. Some clones in this sample may be carry-over from other donors' samples. The CDR3 DNA follows: TGTGCCAGCAGTCCCCGAGGCGATGTTCGGTACGAGCAGTACTTC. Protein product: CASSPRGDVRYEQYF.